Detailed here is one TCR beta chain. What it recognizes is unknown. The sample originates from a study of T cell responses to AZD1222 COVID-19 vaccine. Clones were sequenced by immunoSEQ multiplex PCR, and TCRdb holds only the in-frame ones, with some missing. The table shows 150,000 to 200,000 clones, with 85% to 90% occurring only once. Study results and caveats: Targeting of unmutated variant regions was reportedly seen in nearly half of spike-specific TCRs. No repertoire was sampled before or during the peak T cell response, only after it.

J was trimmed by 1 base and V by 6 bases; bases with no gene match: 7. The CDR3 runs 15 residues. The germline CDR1 and CDR2 sequences are SNHLY and FYNNEI. Specimen: peripheral blood, collected on day 0 of MenACWY control vaccination. This chain joins TRBV2 and TRBJ2-7; 9 bases agree with TRBD1. This clonotype was obtained from an adult in good health. The DNA of the CDR3 is TGTGCCAGCAGCGCCTGGGGGACAGGGTCCTACGAGCAGTACTTC. This sequence encodes CASSAWGTGSYEQYF.